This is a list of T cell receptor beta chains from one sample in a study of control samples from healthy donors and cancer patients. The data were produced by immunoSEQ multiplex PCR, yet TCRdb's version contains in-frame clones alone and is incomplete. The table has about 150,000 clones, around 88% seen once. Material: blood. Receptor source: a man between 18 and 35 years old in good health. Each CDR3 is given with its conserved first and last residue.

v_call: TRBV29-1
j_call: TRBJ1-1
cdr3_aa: CSVDGGQGIAEAFF

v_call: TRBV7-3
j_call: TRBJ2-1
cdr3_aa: CASSLTTSLEQFF

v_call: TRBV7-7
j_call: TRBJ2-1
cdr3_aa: CASSPGLAGDNEQFF

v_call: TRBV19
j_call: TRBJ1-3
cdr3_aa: CASSISGGNTIYF

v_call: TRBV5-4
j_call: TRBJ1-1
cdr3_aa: CASSLEGGITEAFF

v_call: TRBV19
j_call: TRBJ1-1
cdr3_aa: CASSPGAFLGAFF

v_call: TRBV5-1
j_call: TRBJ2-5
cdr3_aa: CASSLTSVEQETQYF

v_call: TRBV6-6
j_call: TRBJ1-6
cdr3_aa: CASNTQGYSPLHF

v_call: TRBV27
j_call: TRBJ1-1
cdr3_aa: CASSPLLQGALPTEAFF

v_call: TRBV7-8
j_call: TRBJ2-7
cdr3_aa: CASSLAPGETYEQYF

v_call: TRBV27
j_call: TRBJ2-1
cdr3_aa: CASRSGGAYNEQFF

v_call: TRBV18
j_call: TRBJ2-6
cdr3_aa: CASSPAGVSSGANVLTF

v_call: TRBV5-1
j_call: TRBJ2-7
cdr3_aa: CASSLRGSGYEQYF

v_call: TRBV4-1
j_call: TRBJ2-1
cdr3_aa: CASSPRGQGQVYNEQFF

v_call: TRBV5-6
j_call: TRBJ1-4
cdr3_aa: CASSRGTVDEKLFF

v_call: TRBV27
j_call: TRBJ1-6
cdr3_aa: CASSPLPEENSPLHF

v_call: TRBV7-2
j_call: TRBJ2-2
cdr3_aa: CASSGWTGAGELFF

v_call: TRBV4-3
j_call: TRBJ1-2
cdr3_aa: CASSQRGQHYGYTF

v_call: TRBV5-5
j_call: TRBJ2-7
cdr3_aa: CASSFTGREQYF

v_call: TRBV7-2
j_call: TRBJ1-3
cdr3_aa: CASSFAGGGANTIYF

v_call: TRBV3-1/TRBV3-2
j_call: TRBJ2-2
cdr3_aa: CASSLPPGELFF

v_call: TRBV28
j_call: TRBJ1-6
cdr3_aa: CASSSSGTLNSPLHF

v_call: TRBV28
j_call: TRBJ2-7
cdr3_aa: CASSFRQMSSYEQYF

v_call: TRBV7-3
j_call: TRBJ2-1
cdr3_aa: CASSLIAGGPYNEQFF

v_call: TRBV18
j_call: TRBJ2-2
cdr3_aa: CASSPGLSSTGELFF

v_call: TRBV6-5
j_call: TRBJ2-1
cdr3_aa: CASSLSQDEQFF

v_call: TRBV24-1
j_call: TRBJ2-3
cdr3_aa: CATSVSVGGTDTQYF

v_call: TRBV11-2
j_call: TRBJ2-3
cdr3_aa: CASSLEAVTDTQYF

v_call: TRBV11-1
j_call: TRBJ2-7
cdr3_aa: CASSAISWEQYF

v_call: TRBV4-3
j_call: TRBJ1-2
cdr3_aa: CASSQGTRGNYGYTF

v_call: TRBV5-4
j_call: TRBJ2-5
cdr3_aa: CASSPLTSGGRETQYF

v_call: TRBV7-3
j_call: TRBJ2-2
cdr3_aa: CASSPDRVINGELFF

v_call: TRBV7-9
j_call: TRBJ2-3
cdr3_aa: CASTLAASTDTQYF

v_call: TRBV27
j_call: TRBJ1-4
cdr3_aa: CASRSGQGATNEKLFF

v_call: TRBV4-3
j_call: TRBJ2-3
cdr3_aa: CASSRRTDTDTQYF

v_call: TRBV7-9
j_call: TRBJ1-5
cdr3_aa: CASSLSRGNSNQPQHF

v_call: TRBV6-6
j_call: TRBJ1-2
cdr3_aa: CASSAREYYGYTF

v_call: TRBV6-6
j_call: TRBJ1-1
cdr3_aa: CASSYFANTEAFF

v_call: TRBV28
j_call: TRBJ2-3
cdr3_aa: CASSSPWTSGDRTDTQYF

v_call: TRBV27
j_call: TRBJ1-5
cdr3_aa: CASSEAGSQPQHF

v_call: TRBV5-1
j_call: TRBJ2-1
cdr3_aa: CASSSRTSGVYNEQFF

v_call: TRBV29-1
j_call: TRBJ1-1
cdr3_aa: CSGQQGGNTEAFF

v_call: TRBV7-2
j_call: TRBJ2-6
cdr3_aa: CASSLGGSGANVLTF

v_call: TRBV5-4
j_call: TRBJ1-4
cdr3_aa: CASSLYRDGNEKLFF

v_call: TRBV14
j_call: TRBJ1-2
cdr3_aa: CASSQGRGLANYGYTF